The clone carrying this TCR beta chain has a handful of counts. The data originate from a study of blood T cell repertoires in COVID-19. As for the study in general: PBMCs, B-cell-depleted T cells, or T cells provided the cDNA or gDNA that made up the material.

Original data processing: By means of reference gene primer amplification, nucleated cell counts were estimated. Profiled with immunoSEQ multiplex PCR; TCRdb holds only in-frame clones, not every one. V, J and clone size are those of that table, while D and trimming were read from the DNA. The table shows over 35,000 clones, with approximately 85% occurring only once. One Seattle source followed patients from active infection through their disease course. The ends lost 1 base at V and 0 bases at J; junction bases unmatched: 6. Germline values: CDR1 LGHNA, CDR2 YNFKEQ. The CDR3 spans 17 residues. Sequencing used peripheral blood. The J gene is TRBJ2-1, the V gene TRBV4-2; TRBD1 agrees at 7 bases. The origin of this receptor is a woman aged 80 or older with COVID-19, enrolled during active disease. DNA for the CDR3: TGTGCCAGCAGCCAAGCCACAGGGGTGGGCTCCTACAATGAGCAGTTCTTC. This gives the protein CASSQATGVGSYNEQFF.